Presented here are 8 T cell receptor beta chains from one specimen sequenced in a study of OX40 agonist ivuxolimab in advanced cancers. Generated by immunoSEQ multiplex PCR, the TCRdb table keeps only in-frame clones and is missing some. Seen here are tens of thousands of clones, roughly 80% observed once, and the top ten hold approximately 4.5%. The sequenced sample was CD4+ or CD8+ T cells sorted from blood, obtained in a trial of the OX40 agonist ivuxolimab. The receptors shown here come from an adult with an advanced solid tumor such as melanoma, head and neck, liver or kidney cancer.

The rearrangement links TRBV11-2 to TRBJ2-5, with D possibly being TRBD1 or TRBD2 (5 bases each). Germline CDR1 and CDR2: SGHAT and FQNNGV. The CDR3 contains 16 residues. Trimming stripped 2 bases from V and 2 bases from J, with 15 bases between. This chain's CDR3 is CASSLYGTTGQETQYF. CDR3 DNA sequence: TGTGCCAGCAGCTTATACGGGACCACCGGGCAAGAGACCCAGTACTTC.

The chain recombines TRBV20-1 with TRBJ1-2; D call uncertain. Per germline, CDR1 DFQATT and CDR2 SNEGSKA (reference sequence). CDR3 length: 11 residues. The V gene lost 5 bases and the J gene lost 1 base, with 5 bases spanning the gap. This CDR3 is CSAFYNYGYTF. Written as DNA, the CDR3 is TGCAGTGCTTTCTATAACTATGGCTACACCTTC.

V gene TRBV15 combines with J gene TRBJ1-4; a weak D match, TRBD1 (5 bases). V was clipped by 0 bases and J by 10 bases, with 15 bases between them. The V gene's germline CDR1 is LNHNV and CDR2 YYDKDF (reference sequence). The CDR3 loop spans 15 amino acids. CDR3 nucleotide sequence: TGTGCCACCAGCAGAGATTATTCCGGGACTCTAAAACTGTTTTTT. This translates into CATSRDYSGTLKLFF. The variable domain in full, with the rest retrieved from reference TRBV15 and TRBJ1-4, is DAMVIQNPRYQVTQFGKPVTLSCSQTLNHNVMYWYQQKSSQAPKLLFHYYDKDFNNEADTPDNFQSRRPNTSFCFLDIRSPGLGDTAMYLCATSRDYSGTLKLFFGSGTQLSVL.

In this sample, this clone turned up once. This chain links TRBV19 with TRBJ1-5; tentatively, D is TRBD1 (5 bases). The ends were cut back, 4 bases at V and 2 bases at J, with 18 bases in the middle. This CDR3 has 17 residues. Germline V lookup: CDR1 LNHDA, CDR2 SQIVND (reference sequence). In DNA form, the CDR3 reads TGTGCCAGTAGTACGTATTACAGGACTGCGGGCAATCAGCCCCAGCATTTT. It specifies CASSTYYRTAGNQPQHF.

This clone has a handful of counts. CDR3 protein: CASSSLSGGMYEQYF. The CDR3, as DNA: TGTGCCAGCAGCTCGTTGAGCGGGGGGATGTACGAGCAGTACTTC. The genes are TRBV5-6 and TRBJ2-7; 9 nucleotides line up with TRBD2. The CDR3 loop spans 15 amino acids. The J segment lost 4 bases and the V segment lost 3 bases, leaving 8 bases of the junction unmatched. CDR1 and CDR2 from the germline V gene are SGHDT and YYEEEE.

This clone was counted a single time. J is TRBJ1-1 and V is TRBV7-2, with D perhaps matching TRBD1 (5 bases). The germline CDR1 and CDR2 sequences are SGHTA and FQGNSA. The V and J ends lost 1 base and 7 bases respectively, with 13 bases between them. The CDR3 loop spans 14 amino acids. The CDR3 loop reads CASSLEGGAGEAFF. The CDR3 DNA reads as TGTGCCAGCAGCTTAGAGGGAGGGGCAGGTGAAGCTTTCTTT.

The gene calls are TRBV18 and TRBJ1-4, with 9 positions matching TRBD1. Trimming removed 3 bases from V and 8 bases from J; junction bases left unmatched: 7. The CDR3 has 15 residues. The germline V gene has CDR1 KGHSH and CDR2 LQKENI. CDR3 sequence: CASSPRTGVGEKLFF. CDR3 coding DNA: TGTGCCAGCTCACCCCGGACAGGGGTTGGCGAAAAACTGTTTTTT. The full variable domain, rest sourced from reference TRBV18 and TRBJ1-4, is NAGVMQNPRHLVRRRGQEARLRCSPMKGHSHVYWYRQLPEEGLKFMVYLQKENIIDESGMPKERFSAEFPKEGPSILRIQQVVRGDSAAYFCASSPRTGVGEKLFFGSGTQLSVL.

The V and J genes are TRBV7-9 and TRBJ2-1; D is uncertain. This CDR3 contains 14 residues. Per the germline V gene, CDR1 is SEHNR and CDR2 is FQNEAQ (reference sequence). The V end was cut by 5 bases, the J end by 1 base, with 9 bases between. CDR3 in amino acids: CASSPVGSYNEQFF. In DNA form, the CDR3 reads TGTGCCAGCAGCCCGGTGGGGTCCTACAATGAGCAGTTCTTC.